Listed here are 22 T cell receptor beta chains from one sample, sequenced in a study of blood T cell repertoires in COVID-19 (dated by TCRdb to about 2020). Receptor libraries were prepared by the immunoSEQ multiplex PCR assay. TCRdb took over this immuneACCESS table, retaining in-frame rearrangements with V and J assigned. Such tables are incomplete; in checked studies, under half of the missing clones stem from an unresolved V gene, and the remainder is unexplained. The sample records tens of thousands of clones, about 86% of which are singletons. Over 4% of the sample is held by the ten biggest clonotypes. Sample: peripheral blood. These receptors all stem from a man aged 50 to 60 with acute or convalescent COVID-19.

This clone is a singleton in its sample. The CDR3 bases are TGTGCCAGTGGTCGGACTAGCGGGGCTACAGATACGCAGTATTTT. Translation gives CASGRTSGATDTQYF. The V and J genes are TRBV19 and TRBJ2-3; 12 bases fit TRBD2. J was trimmed by 3 bases and V by 8 bases; bases with no gene match: 6. The germline CDR1 and CDR2 sequences are LNHDA and SQIVND (reference sequence). The CDR3 loop spans 15 amino acids.

This clone was observed once. The CDR3 coding sequence is TGTGCCAGCACCCCGTCTCGGGGGTTCTACGAGCAGTACTTC. It specifies CASTPSRGFYEQYF. V and J are TRBV27 and TRBJ2-7; a weak D match, TRBD2 (6 bases). There are 14 residues in the CDR3. Germline CDR1 MNHEY, CDR2 SMNVEV (reference sequence). The ends were cut back, 7 bases at V and 3 bases at J, with 16 bases in the middle.

This clone was counted a single time. The chain couples TRBV2 to TRBJ2-3, with 10 bases fitting TRBD2. Germline V gene data show CDR1 as SNHLY and CDR2 as FYNNEI. CDR3 length: 16 amino acids. V dropped 5 bases and J dropped 4; count of bases not matched to a gene: 9. The CDR3 is CASSSETSGWADTQYF. CDR3 nucleotide sequence: TGTGCCAGCAGTTCAGAGACTAGCGGGTGGGCAGATACGCAGTATTTT.

The gene calls are TRBV5-1 and TRBJ2-1; D is perhaps TRBD1 (6 bases). The germline gives CDR1 SGHRS, CDR2 YFSETQ. The CDR3 is 17 residues long. V lost 0 bases and J 0 bases, leaving 13 bases between the germline ends. The CDR3 DNA is TGCGCCAGCAGCTTGGTGGCAGGGGTAAGCTCCTACAATGAGCAGTTCTTC. Translating gives CASSLVAGVSSYNEQFF.

The chain is built from TRBV2 and TRBJ2-4; 10 nucleotides match TRBD1. The CDR3 totals 15 residues. Unmatched junction bases numbered 8, after V lost 4 bases and J lost 8 bases. Germline CDR1 reads SNHLY; CDR2 reads FYNNEI. CDR3 region: CASSARDRGSYIQYF. The CDR3 DNA reads TGTGCCAGCAGTGCGCGGGACAGGGGATCATACATTCAGTACTTC.

The rearrangement links TRBV2 to TRBJ1-5; 7 bases fit TRBD1. Germline V lookup: CDR1 SNHLY, CDR2 FYNNEI. The CDR3 sequence is 16 residues long. The V and J ends lost 7 bases and 2 bases, in that order; junction bases with no gene match: 11. CDR3: CASTVEEGAGNQPQHF. The DNA for the CDR3 is TGTGCCAGCACGGTGGAAGAGGGGGCTGGCAATCAGCCCCAGCATTTT.

This chain connects TRBV19 to TRBJ1-2; no clear D gene. With 7 bases removed from V and 3 bases from J, the gap between germline ends came to 15 bases. The germline V gene encodes CDR1 LNHDA and CDR2 SQIVND (reference sequence). The CDR3 length is 14 residues. The chain's CDR3 is CASKPLGGDYGYTF. DNA of the CDR3: TGTGCCAGTAAACCGTTAGGCGGGGACTATGGCTACACCTTC. The whole variable domain, filled in from reference TRBV19 and TRBJ1-2, reads DGGITQSPKYLFRKEGQNVTLSCEQNLNHDAMYWYRQDPGQGLRLIYYSQIVNDFQKGDIAEGYSVSREKKESFPLTVTSAQKNPTAFYLCASKPLGGDYGYTFGSGTRLTVV.

J is TRBJ1-2 and V is TRBV6-1; TRBD1 is a possible D gene (5 bases). V lost 0 bases and J 7 bases, leaving 9 bases between the germline ends. The CDR3 is made up of 13 amino acids. Looked up from germline, CDR1 is MNHNS and CDR2 is SASEGT. CDR3 bases: TGTGCCAGCAGTGAAGCGCCCAGGGCTGGCTACACCTTC. Translation gives CASSEAPRAGYTF.

The chain combines TRBV5-1 with TRBJ2-2; 9 positions match TRBD2. The CDR3 runs to 17 residues. Germline trimming cut 4 bases from V and 0 bases from J; bases unmatched to any gene: 7. In germline, CDR1 is SGHRS, CDR2 YFSETQ. The CDR3 coding sequence is TGCGCCAGCAGCAAGAGGGGACTAGCAGCGAACACCGGGGAGCTGTTTTTT. This sequence encodes CASSKRGLAANTGELFF.

The J gene is TRBJ1-2, the V gene TRBV6-5, with 9 bases matching TRBD1. This CDR3 comprises 14 residues. Looked up from germline, CDR1 is MNHEY and CDR2 is SVGAGI. J lost 6 bases, V lost 7 bases, and 9 bases had no gene match. The DNA for the CDR3 is TGTGCCAGCACAGCCTCCGGGACAGGGAATGGCTACACCTTC. Protein sequence: CASTASGTGNGYTF.

The chain has TRBV4-1 and TRBJ1-5, with D maybe TRBD1 (6 bases). Germline CDR1 is MGHRA and CDR2 is YSYEKL. The CDR3 is 14 amino acids. V lost 1 base and J lost 7, with 11 bases in between. The CDR3 sequence: CASSQAQGGQPQHF. CDR3 bases: TGCGCCAGCAGCCAAGCACAGGGAGGGCAGCCCCAGCATTTT.

This clone was detected a few times. The chain uses TRBV28 and TRBJ2-7; no clear D. Between the trimmed V and J ends, which lost 7 bases and 3 bases, there was a span of 7 bases. Germline V gives CDR1 MDHEN, CDR2 SYDVKM. This CDR3 has 11 amino acids. CDR3 region: CASTTSYEQYF. In nucleotides, the CDR3 is TGTGCCAGCACCACGAGCTACGAGCAGTACTTC.

V gene TRBV3-1 (or the pseudogene TRBV3-2) combines with J gene TRBJ2-2; D uncertain. The germline V gene has CDR1 LGHDT and CDR2 YNNKEL (reference sequence). Between the trimmed V and J ends, which lost 8 bases and 1 base, there was a span of 2 bases. This CDR3 spans 11 amino acids. CDR3 region: CASQNTGELFF. CDR3 nucleotide sequence: TGTGCCAGCCAGAACACCGGGGAGCTGTTTTTT.

This chain links TRBV4-2 with TRBJ1-4; 8 bases agree with TRBD1. Germline V CDR1 and CDR2: LGHNA, YNFKEQ. The CDR3 runs 14 residues. Unmatched junction bases numbered 2, after V lost 4 bases and J lost 4 bases. The CDR3, as DNA: TGTGCCAGCAGCCTTGGACAGGGTAATGAAAAACTGTTTTTT. This sequence encodes CASSLGQGNEKLFF.

The chain carries TRBV2 and TRBJ1-2; the D gene is possibly TRBD1 (6 bases). Germline V lookup: CDR1 SNHLY, CDR2 FYNNEI. This CDR3 has 15 amino acids. The ends were cut back, 7 bases at V and 5 bases at J, with 20 bases in the middle. CDR3 DNA sequence: TGTGCCAGCACAGGGGATTGGGGCATGGAGTATGGCTACACCTTC. Residues: CASTGDWGMEYGYTF.

This chain links TRBV6-5 with TRBJ1-1; TRBD1 might be the D (5 bases). Trimming removed 5 bases at V and 0 bases at J, with 10 bases between. The length of the CDR3 is 14 residues. The V gene's germline CDR1 is MNHEY and CDR2 SVGAGI. CDR3 protein: CASSPGLMNTEAFF. The CDR3 DNA sequence: TGTGCCAGCAGTCCGGGACTCATGAACACTGAAGCTTTCTTT.

This clone was seen only once. The chain carries TRBV10-1 and TRBJ2-2; D perhaps matches TRBD1 (6 bases). This CDR3 is 13 amino acids long. Germline CDR1 and CDR2: WNHNN and SYGVQD (reference sequence). Trimming left V 5 bases short and J 5 bases short, with 9 bases between. As DNA, the CDR3 is TGCGCCAGCAGTTTACAGGGAACCGGGGAGCTGTTTTTT. It yields the protein CASSLQGTGELFF.

V gene TRBV11-2 combines with J gene TRBJ2-1; 7 nucleotides agree with TRBD2. After removal of 5 bases from V and 10 bases from J, the junction contained 5 bases not matched to a gene. The CDR3 consists of 12 residues. Germline CDR1 is SGHAT and CDR2 is FQNNGV. CDR3 nucleotide sequence: TGTGCCAGCAGCCTCCAACTAGCGGAGCAGTTCTTC. Translated, it gives CASSLQLAEQFF.

V and J are TRBV4-2 and TRBJ2-5, with 7 nucleotides matching TRBD1. V shed 3 bases, J shed 7 bases, and the junction held 8 bases outside the gene matches. Germline CDR1 is LGHNA and CDR2 is YNFKEQ. This CDR3 is built from 14 residues. The DNA for the CDR3 is TGTGCCAGCAGCCACCGGACAGGTGAAGGGACCCAGTACTTC. Translated, it gives CASSHRTGEGTQYF.

The chain has TRBV29-1 and TRBJ1-4, with D unresolved. The CDR3 sequence is 14 residues long. Trimming shortened V by 4 bases and J by 0 bases, and 9 bases separated the two germline ends. Germline values: CDR1 SQVTM, CDR2 ANQGSEA. The CDR3 reads CSVVSAATNEKLFF. CDR3 DNA: TGCAGCGTTGTGTCAGCGGCAACTAATGAAAAACTGTTTTTT.

Only one count was recorded for this clone. The V and J genes are TRBV2 and TRBJ2-5, with a weak D call TRBD1 (5 bases). This CDR3 comprises 13 residues. The V gene lost 4 bases and the J gene lost 4 bases, with 10 bases spanning the gap. The germline gives CDR1 SNHLY, CDR2 FYNNEI. Written as DNA, the CDR3 is TGTGCCAGCAGTGCAGGGCGGAGAGAGACCCAGTACTTC. Protein product: CASSAGRRETQYF.

A few counts support this clone. The CDR3 DNA reads as TGTGCCAGCAGCCCGGGACAGCTGAGCACTGAAGCTTTCTTT. Translation gives CASSPGQLSTEAFF. The chain has TRBV5-4 and TRBJ1-1, with 7 bases lining up with TRBD1. The germline CDR1 and CDR2 sequences are SGHNT and YYREEE (reference sequence). The CDR3 has 14 amino acids. J lost 4 bases, V lost 4 bases, and 7 bases had no gene match.